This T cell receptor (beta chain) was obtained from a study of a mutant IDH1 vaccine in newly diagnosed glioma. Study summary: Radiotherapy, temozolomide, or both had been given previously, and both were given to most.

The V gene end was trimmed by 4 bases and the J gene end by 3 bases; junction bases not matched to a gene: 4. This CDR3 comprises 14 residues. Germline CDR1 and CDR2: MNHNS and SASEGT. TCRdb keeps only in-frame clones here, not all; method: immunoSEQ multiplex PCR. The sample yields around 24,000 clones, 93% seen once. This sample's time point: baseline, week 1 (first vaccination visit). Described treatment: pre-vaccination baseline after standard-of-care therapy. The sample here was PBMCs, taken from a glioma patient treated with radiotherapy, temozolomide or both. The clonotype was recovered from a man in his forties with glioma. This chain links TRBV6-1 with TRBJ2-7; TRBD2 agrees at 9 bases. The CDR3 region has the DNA TGTGCCAGCAGTGCGTCTAGCGGGATCTACGAGCAGTACTTC. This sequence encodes CASSASSGIYEQYF.